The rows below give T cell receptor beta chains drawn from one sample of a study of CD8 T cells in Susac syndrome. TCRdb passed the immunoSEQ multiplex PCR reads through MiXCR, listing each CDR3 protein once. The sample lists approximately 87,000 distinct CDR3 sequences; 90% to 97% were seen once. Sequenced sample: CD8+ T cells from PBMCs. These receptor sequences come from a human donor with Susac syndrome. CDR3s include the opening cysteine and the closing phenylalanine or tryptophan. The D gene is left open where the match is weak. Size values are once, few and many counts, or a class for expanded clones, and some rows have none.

TGCAGCGTTGAAACGGGGGGGGCCAGGAATGAGCAGTTCTTC	CSVETGGARNEQFF	TRBV29-1	TRBJ2-1	TRBD2	.
TGTGCCAGCAGCTTGGGACCTCAACCGACAGATACGCAGTATTTT	CASSLGPQPTDTQYF	TRBV5-6	TRBJ2-3	.	.
TGCGCCAGCAGCCAAGAATTATCTGGGGCCAACGTCCTGACTTTC	CASSQELSGANVLTF	TRBV4-3	TRBJ2-6	.	.
TGTGCCAGCAGCCACACAGGAATGGGAGGGGCCAACGTCCTGACTTTC	CASSHTGMGGANVLTF	TRBV9	TRBJ2-6	.	.
TGTGCCAGCAGCCAAGAGGCGGAAGAGACCCAGTACTTC	CASSQEAEETQYF	TRBV3-1	TRBJ2-5	.	.
TGCGCCAGCAGCCAGGGGGGTAGACAGAAGAGCTCCTACAATGAGCAGTTCTTC	CASSQGGRQKSSYNEQFF	TRBV5-1	TRBJ2-1	.	.
TGTGCCAGCAGTTACGGTCGGGGCGCTTACGAGCAGTACTTC	CASSYGRGAYEQYF	TRBV6-5	TRBJ2-7	.	.
TGTGCCAGCAGCTTGGGGACTATCAATGAGCAGTTCTTC	CASSLGTINEQFF	TRBV5-6	TRBJ2-1	.	.
TGTGCCAGCTCACTACGGCAGGGGAGTAATTCGGATACGCAGTATTTT	CASSLRQGSNSDTQYF	TRBV28	TRBJ2-3	.	.
TGCAGCGTGACACCGGAGTGGGACACAGATACGCAGTATTTT	CSVTPEWDTDTQYF	TRBV29-1	TRBJ2-3	.	.
TGTGCCAGCAGCCTCGTGGCCGGGAGACACACAGATACGCAGTATTTT	CASSLVAGRHTDTQYF	TRBV7-9	TRBJ2-3	.	.
TGTGCCAGCAGTTTCTACCAGGGAAACTATGGCTACACCTTC	CASSFYQGNYGYTF	TRBV12-3/TRBV12-4	TRBJ1-2	.	once
TGCAGTGCTAGGACTAGGGCCAATGAGCAGTTCTTC	CSARTRANEQFF	TRBV20-1	TRBJ2-1	.	.
TGCAGCGTTGAAACAGGGATTAACTACGAGCAGTACTTC	CSVETGINYEQYF	TRBV29-1	TRBJ2-7	.	.
TGTGCCAGCAGCCCCGGACAGGACTATGGCTACACCTTC	CASSPGQDYGYTF	TRBV5-4	TRBJ1-2	TRBD1	.
TGTGCCAGCAGTGAATCGGGGGTGACCCAGTACTTC	CASSESGVTQYF	TRBV6-1	TRBJ2-5	.	.
TGTGCCAGCAGTCAACGGGGGACTAGCAATCAGCCCCAGCATTTT	CASSQRGTSNQPQHF	TRBV27	TRBJ1-5	.	.
TGTGCCAGTAGTATAGCGGCAGCCAATGAGCAGTTCTTC	CASSIAAANEQFF	TRBV19	TRBJ2-1	.	.
TGTGCCAGCAGCACCGGGACAGGGGGCTTTTTTGAGCAGTTCTTC	CASSTGTGGFFEQFF	TRBV12-3/TRBV12-4	TRBJ2-1	TRBD1	.
TGTGCCAGCAGCACCCCGACACGGAAAGCTTTCTTT	CASSTPTRKAFF	TRBV9	TRBJ1-1	.	once
TGTGCCAGCAGTGCCGGGGGGCCACTAGCCAAAAACATTCAGTACTTC	CASSAGGPLAKNIQYF	TRBV2	TRBJ2-4	.	.
TGCGCCAGCAGCCAAGCCAGCGGTGTCACCGGGGAGCTGTTTTTT	CASSQASGVTGELFF	TRBV4-1	TRBJ2-2	.	.
TGTGCCAGCAGTGAAAATCACGGGCGACTAGCATGGGGCAATGAGCAGTTCTTC	CASSENHGRLAWGNEQFF	TRBV2	TRBJ2-1	TRBD2	.
TGTGCCAGCAGTTACTCGGGAACAGGGAAAGAGACCCAGTACTTC	CASSYSGTGKETQYF	TRBV6-5	TRBJ2-5	.	.
TGTGCCAGCCTCCTCTCCGGACTCTACAATGAGCAGTTCTTC	CASLLSGLYNEQFF	TRBV5-8	TRBJ2-1	.	.
TGTGCCAGCAGACATAGCGGGAGCGGGGAGACCCAGTACTTC	CASRHSGSGETQYF	TRBV11-2	TRBJ2-5	TRBD2	.
TGTGCCAGCAGCCCCGAAATCTACGAGCAGTACTTC	CASSPEIYEQYF	TRBV7-9	TRBJ2-7	.	.
TGTGCCAGCAGTTATTTCCAGGGCCCTGAAGCTTTCTTT	CASSYFQGPEAFF	TRBV6-5	TRBJ1-1	.	.
TGTGCCAGCAGTTACCACGGGACCTACGAGCAGTACTTC	CASSYHGTYEQYF	TRBV6-5	TRBJ2-7	.	.
TGTGCCAGCAGTTTCGCGCCGACAGGGATCCCCTATGGCTACACCTTC	CASSFAPTGIPYGYTF	TRBV12-3/TRBV12-4	TRBJ1-2	TRBD1	.
TGTGCCAGCAGCCAATCACCCGGGGTCAGCACAGATACGCAGTATTTT	CASSQSPGVSTDTQYF	TRBV25-1	TRBJ2-3	.	.
TGTGCCACCAGTGAGGCGGGAGGGCGAGAGACCCAGTACTTC	CATSEAGGRETQYF	TRBV24-1	TRBJ2-5	TRBD2	once
TGCAGTGCCGGGACAGGGAACACCGGGGAGCTGTTTTTT	CSAGTGNTGELFF	TRBV20-1	TRBJ2-2	TRBD1	.
TGTGCCGGGGCTAGCGGGGGGGCCGGTGAGCAGTTCTTC	CAGASGGAGEQFF	TRBV5-4	TRBJ2-1	TRBD2	.
TGTGCCAGCAGCCGTAGGACAGGGGGAGAGACCCAGTACTTC	CASSRRTGGETQYF	TRBV12-3/TRBV12-4	TRBJ2-5	TRBD1	once
TGTGCCAGCACCGAGAGGACTAGCTTAGAAGAGACCCAGTACTTC	CASTERTSLEETQYF	TRBV7-9	TRBJ2-5	TRBD2	once
TGTGCCAGCAGCGCAACGGGGGGTGTCCAAGAGACCCAGTACTTC	CASSATGGVQETQYF	TRBV9	TRBJ2-5	TRBD2	.
TGTGCCAGCAACGAGCTAGCGCATGAGCAGTTCTTC	CASNELAHEQFF	TRBV7-2	TRBJ2-1	.	.
TGTGCCAGCAGTCCGTTCGGGTGGGGAGATACGCAGTATTTT	CASSPFGWGDTQYF	TRBV12-3/TRBV12-4	TRBJ2-3	.	.
TGCGCCAGCAGCTCCACAGGGGTCGAGCAGTACTTC	CASSSTGVEQYF	TRBV5-1	TRBJ2-7	TRBD1	.
TGTGCCAGCAGTTTTGGACCCCCTCGCTCCTACAATGAGCAGTTCTTC	CASSFGPPRSYNEQFF	TRBV6-5	TRBJ2-1	.	.